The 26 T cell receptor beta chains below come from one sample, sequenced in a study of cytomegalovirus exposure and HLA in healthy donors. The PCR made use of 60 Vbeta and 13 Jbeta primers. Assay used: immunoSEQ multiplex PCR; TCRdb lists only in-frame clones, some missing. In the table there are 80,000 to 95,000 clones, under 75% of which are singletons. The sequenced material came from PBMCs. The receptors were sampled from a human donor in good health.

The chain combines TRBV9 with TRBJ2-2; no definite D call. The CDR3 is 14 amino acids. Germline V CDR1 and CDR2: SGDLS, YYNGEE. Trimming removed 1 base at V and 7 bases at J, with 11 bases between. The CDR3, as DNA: TGTGCCAGCAGCGTACCGTCGAGTGGCGGGGAGCTGTTTTTT. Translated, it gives CASSVPSSGGELFF.

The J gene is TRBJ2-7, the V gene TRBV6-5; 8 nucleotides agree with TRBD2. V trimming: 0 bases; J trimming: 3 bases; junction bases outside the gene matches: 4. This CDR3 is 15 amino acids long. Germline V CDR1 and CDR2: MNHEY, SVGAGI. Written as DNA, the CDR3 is TGTGCCAGCAGTTACTCAAGGCGGGGGGTCTACGAGCAGTACTTC. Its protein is CASSYSRRGVYEQYF.

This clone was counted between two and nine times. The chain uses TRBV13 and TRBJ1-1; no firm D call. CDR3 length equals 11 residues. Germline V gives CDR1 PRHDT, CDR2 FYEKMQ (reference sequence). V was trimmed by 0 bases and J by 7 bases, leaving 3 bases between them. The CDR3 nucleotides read TGTGCCAGCAGCTTAGGCAGTGAAGCTTTCTTT. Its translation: CASSLGSEAFF.

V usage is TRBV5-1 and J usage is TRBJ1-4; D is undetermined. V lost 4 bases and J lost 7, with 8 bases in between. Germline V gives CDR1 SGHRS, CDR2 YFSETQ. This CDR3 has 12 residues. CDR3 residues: CASSREGEKLFF. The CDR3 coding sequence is TGCGCCAGCAGCAGGGAGGGTGAAAAACTGTTTTTT.

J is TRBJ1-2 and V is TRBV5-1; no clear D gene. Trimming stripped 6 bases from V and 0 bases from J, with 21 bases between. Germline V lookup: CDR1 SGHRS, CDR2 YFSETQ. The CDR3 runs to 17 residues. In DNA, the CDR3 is TGCGCCAGCAAGTTAGCGTGGACGGAATTAGCTAACTATGGCTACACCTTC. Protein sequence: CASKLAWTELANYGYTF.

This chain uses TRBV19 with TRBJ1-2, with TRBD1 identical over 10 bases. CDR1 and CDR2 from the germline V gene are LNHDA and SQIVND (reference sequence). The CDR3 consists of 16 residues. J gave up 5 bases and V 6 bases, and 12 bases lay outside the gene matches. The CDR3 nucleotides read TGTGCCAGTAGCATGGGACAGGGGTTGACCCTTTATGGCTACACCTTC. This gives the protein CASSMGQGLTLYGYTF.

The CDR3 DNA is TGTGCCAGCAGGCCAGGGGGCGAGGGCACAGATACGCAGTATTTT. Encoded protein: CASRPGGEGTDTQYF. The chain carries TRBV28 and TRBJ2-3, with TRBD1 matching 8 bases. Germline assignment: CDR1 MDHEN and CDR2 SYDVKM. The CDR3 totals 15 residues. Losses at the gene ends were 6 bases for V and 1 base for J; bases not matched to a gene: 6.

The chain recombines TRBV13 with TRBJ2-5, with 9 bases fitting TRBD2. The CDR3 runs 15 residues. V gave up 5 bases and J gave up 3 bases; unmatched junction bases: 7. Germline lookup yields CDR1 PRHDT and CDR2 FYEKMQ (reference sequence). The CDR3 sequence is CASSPPASGEETQYF. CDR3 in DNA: TGTGCCAGCAGCCCCCCTGCTAGCGGGGAAGAGACCCAGTACTTC.

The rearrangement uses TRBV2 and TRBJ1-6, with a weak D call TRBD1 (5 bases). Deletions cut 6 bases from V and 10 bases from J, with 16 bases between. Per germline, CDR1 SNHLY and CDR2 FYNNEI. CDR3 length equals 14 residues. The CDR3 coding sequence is TGTGCCAGCAGACTCAGGGTGGAGAGATCACCCCTCCACTTT. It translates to CASRLRVERSPLHF.

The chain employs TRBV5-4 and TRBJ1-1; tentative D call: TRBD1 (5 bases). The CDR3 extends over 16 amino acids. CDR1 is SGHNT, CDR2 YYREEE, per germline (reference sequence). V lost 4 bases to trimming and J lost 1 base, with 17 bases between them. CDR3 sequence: CASSAGGGRGNTEAFF. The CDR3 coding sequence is TGTGCCAGCAGCGCTGGGGGGGGGAGAGGGAACACTGAAGCTTTCTTT.

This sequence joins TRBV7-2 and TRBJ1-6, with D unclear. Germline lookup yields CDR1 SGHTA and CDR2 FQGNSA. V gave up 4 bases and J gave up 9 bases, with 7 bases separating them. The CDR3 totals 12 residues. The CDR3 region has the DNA TGTGCCAGCAGCTCCTTGTTTTCACCCCTCCACTTT. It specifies CASSSLFSPLHF.

The CDR3 here is CASSFPVGEPHHTQYF. CDR3 in DNA: TGTGCCAGCAGCTTCCCAGTGGGCGAACCACACCATACGCAGTATTTT. V usage is TRBV7-3 and J usage is TRBJ2-3; D remains unclear. V was clipped by 3 bases and J by 7 bases, with 20 bases between them. The germline gives CDR1 SGHTA, CDR2 FQGTGA. The CDR3 length is 16 residues.

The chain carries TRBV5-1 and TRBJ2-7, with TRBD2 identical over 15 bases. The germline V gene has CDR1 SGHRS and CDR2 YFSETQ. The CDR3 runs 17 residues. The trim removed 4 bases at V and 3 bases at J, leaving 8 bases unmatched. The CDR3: CASSVGLAGGDSYEQYF. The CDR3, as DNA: TGCGCCAGCAGCGTGGGACTAGCGGGGGGTGACAGCTACGAGCAGTACTTC. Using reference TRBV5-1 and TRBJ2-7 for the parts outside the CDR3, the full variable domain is KAGVTQTPRYLIKTRGQQVTLSCSPISGHRSVSWYQQTPGQGLQFLFEYFSETQRNKGNFPGRFSGRQFSNSRSEMNVSTLELGDSALYLCASSVGLAGGDSYEQYFGPGTRLTVT.

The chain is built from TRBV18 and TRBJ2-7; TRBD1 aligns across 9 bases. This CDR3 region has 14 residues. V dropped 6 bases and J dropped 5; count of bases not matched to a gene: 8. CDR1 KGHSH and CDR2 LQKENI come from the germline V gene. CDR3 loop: CASSQDRGSHEQYF. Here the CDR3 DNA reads TGTGCCAGCTCCCAAGACAGGGGGAGCCACGAGCAGTACTTC.

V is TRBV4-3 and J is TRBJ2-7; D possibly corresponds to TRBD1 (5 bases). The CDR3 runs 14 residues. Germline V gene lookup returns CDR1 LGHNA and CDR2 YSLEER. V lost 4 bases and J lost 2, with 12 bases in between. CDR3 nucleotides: TGCGCCAGCAGCCGGGGCTCAGAAGCCTACGAGCAGTACTTC. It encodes CASSRGSEAYEQYF.

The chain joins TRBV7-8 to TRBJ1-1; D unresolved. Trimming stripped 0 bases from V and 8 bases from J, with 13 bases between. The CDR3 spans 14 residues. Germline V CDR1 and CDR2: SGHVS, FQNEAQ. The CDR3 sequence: CASSLALESAEAFF. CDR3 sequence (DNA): TGTGCCAGCAGCTTAGCGCTAGAGAGTGCCGAAGCTTTCTTT. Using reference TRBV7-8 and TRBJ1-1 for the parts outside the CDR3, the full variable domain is GAGVSQSPRYKVAKRGQDVALRCDPISGHVSLFWYQQALGQGPEFLTYFQNEAQLDKSGLPSDRFFAERPEGSVSTLKIQRTQQEDSAVYLCASSLALESAEAFFGQGTRLTVV.

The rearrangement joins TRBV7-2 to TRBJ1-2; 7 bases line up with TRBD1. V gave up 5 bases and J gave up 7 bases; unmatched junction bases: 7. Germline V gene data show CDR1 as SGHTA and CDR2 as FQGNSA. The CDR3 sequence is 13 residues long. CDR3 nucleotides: TGTGCCAGCAGCACGAACAGGGGTGGTGGCTACACCTTC. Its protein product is CASSTNRGGGYTF. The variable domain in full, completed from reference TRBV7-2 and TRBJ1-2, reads GAGVSQSPSNKVTEKGKDVELRCDPISGHTALYWYRQSLGQGLEFLIYFQGNSAPDKSGLPSDRFSAERTGGSVSTLTIQRTQQEDSAVYLCASSTNRGGGYTFGSGTRLTVV.

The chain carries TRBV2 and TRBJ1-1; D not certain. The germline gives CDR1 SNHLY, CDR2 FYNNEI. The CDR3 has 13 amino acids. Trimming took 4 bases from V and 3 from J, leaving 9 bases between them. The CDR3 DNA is TGTGCCAGCAGTGTCCCTCGAGACACTGAAGCTTTCTTT. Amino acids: CASSVPRDTEAFF.

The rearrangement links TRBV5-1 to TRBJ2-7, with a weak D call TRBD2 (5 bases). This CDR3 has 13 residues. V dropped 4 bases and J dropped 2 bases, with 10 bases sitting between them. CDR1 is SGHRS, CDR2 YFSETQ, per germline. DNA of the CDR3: TGCGCCAGCAGCGTTTCGGGGACCTACGAGCAGTACTTC. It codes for CASSVSGTYEQYF.

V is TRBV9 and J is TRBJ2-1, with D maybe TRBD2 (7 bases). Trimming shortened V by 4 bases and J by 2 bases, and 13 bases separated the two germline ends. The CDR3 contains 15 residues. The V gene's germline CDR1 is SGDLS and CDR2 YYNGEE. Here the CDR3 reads CASSLGGAPYNEQFF. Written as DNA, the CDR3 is TGTGCCAGCAGCTTGGGGGGGGCCCCCTACAATGAGCAGTTCTTC.

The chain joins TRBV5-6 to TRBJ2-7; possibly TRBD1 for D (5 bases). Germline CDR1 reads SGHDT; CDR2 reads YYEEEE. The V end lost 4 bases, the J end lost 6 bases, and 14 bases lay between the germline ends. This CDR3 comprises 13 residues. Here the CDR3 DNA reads TGTGCCAGCAGCCCCCCCGCAGGGCCCGAGCAGTACTTC. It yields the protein CASSPPAGPEQYF.

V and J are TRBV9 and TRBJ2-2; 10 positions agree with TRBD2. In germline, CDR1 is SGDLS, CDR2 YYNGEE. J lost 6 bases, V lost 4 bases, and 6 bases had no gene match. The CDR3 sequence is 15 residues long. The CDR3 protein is CASSTAGGPPGELFF. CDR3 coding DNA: TGTGCCAGCAGCACAGCGGGGGGGCCCCCCGGGGAGCTGTTTTTT.

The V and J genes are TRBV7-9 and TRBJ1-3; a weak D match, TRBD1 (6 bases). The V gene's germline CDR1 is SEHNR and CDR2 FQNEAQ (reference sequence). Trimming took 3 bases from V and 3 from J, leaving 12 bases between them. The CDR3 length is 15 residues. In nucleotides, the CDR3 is TGTGCCAGCAGCTTGGAAGGGACACTTGGAAACACCATATATTTT. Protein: CASSLEGTLGNTIYF.

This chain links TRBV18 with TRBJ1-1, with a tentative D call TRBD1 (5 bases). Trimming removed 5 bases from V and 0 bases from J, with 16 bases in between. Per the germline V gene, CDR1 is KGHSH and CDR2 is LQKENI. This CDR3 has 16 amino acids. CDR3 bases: TGTGCCAGCTCATTGAACAGGAGAACCATGAACACTGAAGCTTTCTTT. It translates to CASSLNRRTMNTEAFF.

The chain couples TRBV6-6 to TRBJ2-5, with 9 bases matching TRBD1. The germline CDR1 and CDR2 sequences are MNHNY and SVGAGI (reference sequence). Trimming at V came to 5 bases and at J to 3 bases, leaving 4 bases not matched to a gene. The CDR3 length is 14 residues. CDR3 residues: CASSPRDREETQYF. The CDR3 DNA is TGTGCCAGCAGTCCGCGGGACAGGGAAGAGACCCAGTACTTC.

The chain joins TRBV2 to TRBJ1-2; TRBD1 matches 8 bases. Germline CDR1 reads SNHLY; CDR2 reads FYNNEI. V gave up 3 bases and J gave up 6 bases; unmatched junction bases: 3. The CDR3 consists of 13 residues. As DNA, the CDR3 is TGTGCCAGCAGTGAGCAGGGGGCAGATGGCTACACCTTC. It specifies CASSEQGADGYTF.